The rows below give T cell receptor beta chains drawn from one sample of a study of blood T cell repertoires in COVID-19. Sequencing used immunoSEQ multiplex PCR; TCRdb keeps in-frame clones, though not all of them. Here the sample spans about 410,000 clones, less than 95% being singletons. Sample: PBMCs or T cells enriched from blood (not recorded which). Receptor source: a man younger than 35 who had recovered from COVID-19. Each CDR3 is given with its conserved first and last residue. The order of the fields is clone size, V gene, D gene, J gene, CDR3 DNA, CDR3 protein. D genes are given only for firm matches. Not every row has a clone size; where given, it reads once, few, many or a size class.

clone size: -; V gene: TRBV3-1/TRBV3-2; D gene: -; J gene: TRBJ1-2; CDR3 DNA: TGTGCCAGCAGCCCGGGAGACTATGGCTACACCTTC; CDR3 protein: CASSPGDYGYTF
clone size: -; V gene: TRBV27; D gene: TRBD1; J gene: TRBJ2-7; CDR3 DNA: TGTGCCAGCCGACAGGGTTCCTACGAGCAGTACTTC; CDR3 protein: CASRQGSYEQYF
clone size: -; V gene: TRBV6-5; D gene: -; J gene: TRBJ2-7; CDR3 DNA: TGTGCCAGCAGTGACTCACCGGGGTACGAGCAGTACTTC; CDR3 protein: CASSDSPGYEQYF
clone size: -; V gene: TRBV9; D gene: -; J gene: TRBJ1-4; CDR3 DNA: TGTGCCAGCAGTACCGCCGGTGGTGAGCGAAAACTGTTTTTT; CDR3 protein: CASSTAGGERKLFF
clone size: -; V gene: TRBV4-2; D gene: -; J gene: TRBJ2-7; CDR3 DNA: TGTGCCAGCAGCCCCTCCCAGGGCGCCTACGAGCAGTACTTC; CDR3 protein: CASSPSQGAYEQYF
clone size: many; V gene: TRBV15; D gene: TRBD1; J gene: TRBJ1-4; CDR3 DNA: TGTGCCACCAGCAGCAAACAGGGGGAAAGTGAAAAACTGTTTTTT; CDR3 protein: CATSSKQGESEKLFF
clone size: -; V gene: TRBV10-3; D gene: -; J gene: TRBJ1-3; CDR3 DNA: TGTGCCATCAGTGGATCCGACAGAAACACCATATATTTT; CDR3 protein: CAISGSDRNTIYF
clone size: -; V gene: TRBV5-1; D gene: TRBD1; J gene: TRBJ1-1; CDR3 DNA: TGCGCCAGCAGCGGACAGGGGTTATGGACTGAAGCTTTCTTT; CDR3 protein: CASSGQGLWTEAFF
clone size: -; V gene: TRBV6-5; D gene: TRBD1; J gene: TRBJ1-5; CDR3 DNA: TGTGCCAGCAGCCAACCGGGACAGATAGATCAGCCCCAGCATTTT; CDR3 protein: CASSQPGQIDQPQHF
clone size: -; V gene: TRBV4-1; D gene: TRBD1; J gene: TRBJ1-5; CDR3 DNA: TGCGCCAGCAGCCAGGCCGGGACAGGGAGCAATCAGCCCCAGCATTTT; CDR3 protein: CASSQAGTGSNQPQHF
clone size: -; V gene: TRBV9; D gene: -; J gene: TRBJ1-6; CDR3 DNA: TGTGCCAGCAGCGCCCGGGACATGATAAGTTCACCCCTCCACTTT; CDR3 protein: CASSARDMISSPLHF
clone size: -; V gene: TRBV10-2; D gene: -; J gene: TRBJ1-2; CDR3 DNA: TGCGCCAGCAGTGAGTCGGGAGCGAGAAGTCTTGGCTACACCTTC; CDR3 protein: CASSESGARSLGYTF
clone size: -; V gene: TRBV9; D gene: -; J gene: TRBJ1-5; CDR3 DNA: TGTGCCAGCAGCGTAGACAGGGACCAGCCCCAGCATTTT; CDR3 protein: CASSVDRDQPQHF
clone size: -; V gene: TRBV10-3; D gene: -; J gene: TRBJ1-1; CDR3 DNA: TGTGCCACAGGCGATAACACTGAAGCTTTCTTT; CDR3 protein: CATGDNTEAFF
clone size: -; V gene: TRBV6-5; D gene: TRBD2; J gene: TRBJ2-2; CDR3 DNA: TGTGCCAGCCGGGAGGGGGGGCGGTACACCGGGGAGCTGTTTTTT; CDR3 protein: CASREGGRYTGELFF
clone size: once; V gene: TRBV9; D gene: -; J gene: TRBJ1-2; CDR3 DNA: TGTGCCAGCAGCGGAGCCATGACAGGTCGCTATGGCTACACCTTC; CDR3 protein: CASSGAMTGRYGYTF
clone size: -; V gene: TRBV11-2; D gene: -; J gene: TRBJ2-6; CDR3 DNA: TGTGCCAGCAGCCAAAGGGGAATCTCTGGGGCCAACGTCCTGACTTTC; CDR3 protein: CASSQRGISGANVLTF